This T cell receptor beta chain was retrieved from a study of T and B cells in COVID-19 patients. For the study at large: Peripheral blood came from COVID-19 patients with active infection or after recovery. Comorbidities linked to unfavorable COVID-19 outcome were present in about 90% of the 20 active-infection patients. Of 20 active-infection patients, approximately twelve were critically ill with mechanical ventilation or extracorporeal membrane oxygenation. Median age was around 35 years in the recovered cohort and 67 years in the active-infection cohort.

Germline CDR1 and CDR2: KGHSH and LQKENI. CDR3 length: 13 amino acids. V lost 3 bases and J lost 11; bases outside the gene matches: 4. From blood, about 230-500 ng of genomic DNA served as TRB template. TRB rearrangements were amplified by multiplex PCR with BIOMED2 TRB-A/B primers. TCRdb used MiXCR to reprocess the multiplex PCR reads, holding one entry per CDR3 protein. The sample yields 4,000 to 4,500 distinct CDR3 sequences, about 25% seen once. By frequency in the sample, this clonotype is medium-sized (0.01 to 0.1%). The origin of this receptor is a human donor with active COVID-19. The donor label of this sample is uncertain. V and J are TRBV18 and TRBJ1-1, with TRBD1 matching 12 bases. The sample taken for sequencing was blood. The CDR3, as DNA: TGTGCCAGCTCACCGGAGGGACAGGGGGCGGCTTTCTTT. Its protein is CASSPEGQGAAFF.